The 13 T cell receptor beta chains in this list originate from one sample, sequenced in a study of cytomegalovirus exposure and HLA in healthy donors (dated by TCRdb to about 2017). The receptor library was made with the immunoSEQ multiplex PCR assay. A mixture of 60 forward primers for TCR Vbeta segments and 13 reverse primers for TCR Jbeta segments was used in the multiplex PCR. The immuneACCESS repertoire file appears here via TCRdb, limited to in-frame rearrangements. These files lack a portion of the clones; in checked studies, under half of the deficit traces to unresolved V genes, and the cause of the others is not known. The sample profile shows under 150,000 clones; 80% of them were found once. Clones ranked in the top ten supply about 5% of the sample. Material: PBMCs. The receptors here all came from a male donor in good health and CMV-seronegative.

The chain joins TRBV2 to TRBJ2-7; 9 positions agree with TRBD1. Germline V CDR1 and CDR2: SNHLY, FYNNEI. CDR3 length: 16 amino acids. Trimming cost V 7 bases and J 3 bases; bases outside gene matches: 13. DNA of the CDR3: TGTGCCAGCACCGCCGGGCGGACAGGGGCGATCTACGAGCAGTACTTC. Translation gives CASTAGRTGAIYEQYF.

This clone occurred once. This chain links TRBV5-6 with TRBJ1-2; D gene ambiguous. This CDR3 is built from 14 residues. V was shortened by 1 base and J by 4 bases, with 11 bases between the two germline ends. Germline CDR1 reads SGHDT; CDR2 reads YYEEEE. CDR3 nucleotides: TGTGCCAGCAGCTTGAGGGAGTATCCCTATGGCTACACCTTC. Protein sequence: CASSLREYPYGYTF.

This rearrangement joins TRBV5-4 to TRBJ2-4; 7 nucleotides match TRBD2. The CDR3 spans 16 residues. Germline V gene lookup returns CDR1 SGHNT and CDR2 YYREEE (reference sequence). Trimming took 2 bases from V and 0 from J; bases not matched to a gene: 5. CDR3: CASSFGGVIAKNIQYF. In DNA form, the CDR3 reads TGTGCCAGCAGCTTTGGGGGGGTGATAGCCAAAAACATTCAGTACTTC.

The rearrangement links TRBV9 to TRBJ1-4; TRBD1 aligns across 8 bases. The V and J ends lost 2 bases and 1 base, in that order; junction bases with no gene match: 1. Germline loops: CDR1 SGDLS, CDR2 YYNGEE. The CDR3 sequence is 15 residues long. As DNA, the CDR3 is TGTGCCAGCAGCGTTGACAGGGGAACTAATGAAAAACTGTTTTTT. It translates to CASSVDRGTNEKLFF. The full variable domain, with the rest looked up from reference TRBV9 and TRBJ1-4, is DSGVTQTPKHLITATGQRVTLRCSPRSGDLSVYWYQQSLDQGLQFLIQYYNGEERAKGNILERFSAQQFPDLHSELNLSSLELGDSALYFCASSVDRGTNEKLFFGSGTQLSVL.

The V and J genes are TRBV5-1 and TRBJ2-5, with 11 bases lining up with TRBD2. The CDR3 spans 14 residues. CDR1 and CDR2 (germline): SGHRS, YFSETQ. The junction had 3 bases not matched to a gene; V was cut back by 4 bases and J by 4 bases. The CDR3 DNA is TGCGCCAGCAGCATAGCGGGGGGGCTAGAGACCCAGTACTTC. Amino acids: CASSIAGGLETQYF.

The chain carries TRBV18 and TRBJ1-6, with D tentatively TRBD1 (5 bases). The germline V gene encodes CDR1 KGHSH and CDR2 LQKENI. Trimming stripped 3 bases from V and 10 bases from J, with 13 bases between. The CDR3 consists of 14 residues. The CDR3 protein is CASSPMEGRSPLHF. The DNA for the CDR3 is TGTGCCAGCTCACCGATGGAGGGGAGGTCACCCCTCCACTTT.

V is TRBV6-1 and J is TRBJ1-1, with D maybe TRBD1 (6 bases). Germline loops: CDR1 MNHNS, CDR2 SASEGT. The CDR3 length is 15 residues. Trimming shortened V by 4 bases and J by 1 base, and 13 bases separated the two germline ends. CDR3 nucleotide sequence: TGTGCCAGCAGTGGGCCACAGGGTTGGAACACTGAAGCTTTCTTT. Protein: CASSGPQGWNTEAFF.

This rearrangement joins TRBV4-1 to TRBJ1-2; D ambiguous. Germline values: CDR1 MGHRA, CDR2 YSYEKL. Trimming cost V 1 base and J 10 bases, with 19 bases left between them. CDR3 size: 15 residues. The CDR3 bases are TGCGCCAGCAGCCAAGGAAGGACGGGAGGTCAGGACTACACCTTC. Amino acid sequence: CASSQGRTGGQDYTF.

The J gene is TRBJ1-1, the V gene TRBV19, with no clear D. V lost 5 bases, J lost 1 base, and 11 bases lay in between. From germline, CDR1 is LNHDA and CDR2 SQIVND (reference sequence). CDR3 length: 14 residues. CDR3 nucleotide sequence: TGTGCCAGTAGTGTCGGACTGGGGAACACTGAAGCTTTCTTT. It translates to CASSVGLGNTEAFF.

The V call is TRBV2, the J call TRBJ1-2; weak D call: TRBD1 (5 bases). The CDR3 is 14 residues long. Germline-derived CDR1 and CDR2 are SNHLY and FYNNEI. Trimming left V 4 bases short and J 6 bases short, with 15 bases between. In DNA, the CDR3 is TGTGCCAGCAGTGTTTTGAAGGGGATCGATGGCTACACCTTC. It yields the protein CASSVLKGIDGYTF.

The gene calls are TRBV28 and TRBJ1-1; possible D gene TRBD1, 6 bases. V shed 7 bases and J shed 6 bases, with 21 bases lying between them. This CDR3 comprises 15 residues. Germline loops: CDR1 MDHEN, CDR2 SYDVKM. The CDR3 bases are TGTGCCAGCACCCCTTACGTGGGCAACAGGGCTGAAGCTTTCTTT. Encoded protein: CASTPYVGNRAEAFF.

This sequence joins TRBV7-2 and TRBJ1-2, with D perhaps matching TRBD1 (5 bases). Germline V gives CDR1 SGHTA, CDR2 FQGNSA. Trimming removed 0 bases from V and 0 bases from J, with 14 bases in between. This CDR3 has 17 residues. The CDR3 DNA reads TGTGCCAGCAGCTTAGCGAGCTATACAGGAGCTAACTATGGCTACACCTTC. This codes for CASSLASYTGANYGYTF.

This clone was picked up one time. The chain employs TRBV7-2 and TRBJ2-2, with D maybe TRBD1 (5 bases). Germline-derived CDR1 and CDR2 are SGHTA and FQGNSA. This CDR3 contains 13 residues. V shed 8 bases and J shed 5 bases, with 12 bases lying between them. CDR3 residues: CASSQRGTGELFF. In DNA, the CDR3 is TGTGCCAGCTCTCAAAGGGGAACCGGGGAGCTGTTTTTT.